These T cell receptor beta chains were read from a single sample in a study of blood T cells in healthy people across ages. TCRdb reprocessed the 5' RACE reads with MiXCR, giving one entry per CDR3 protein. The repertoire consists of roughly 1.4 million distinct CDR3 sequences, with 45% to 70% occurring once and the leading ten covering 5.5% to 8%. The sample comprised blood. The origin of the receptors is a young man in good health. Both conserved end residues are part of each CDR3. D genes are given only for firm matches. The size of a clone is reported for some rows only, either as once, few or many, or as a class for expanded clones.

cdr3_aa	cdr3_nt	clone_size	cdr3_length	j_call	d_call	v_call
CASSPKGLPGGVNNQPQHF	TGCGCCAGCAGCCCAAAAGGACTACCGGGGGGAGTCAACAATCAGCCCCAGCATTTT	-	19	TRBJ1-5	-	TRBV4-1
CSATRTSLEQYF	TGCAGTGCTACCAGAACAAGTCTCGAGCAGTACTTC	-	12	TRBJ2-7	-	TRBV20-1
CSARFSYSPSYEQYF	TGCAGTGCTAGGTTTAGCTATTCCCCCTCCTACGAGCAGTACTTC	-	15	TRBJ2-7	-	TRBV20-1
CASSLAAFYGYTF	TGTGCCAGCAGTTTAGCGGCCTTCTATGGCTACACCTTC	-	13	TRBJ1-2	-	TRBV6-2/TRBV6-3
CASSQDPAVISYEQYF	TGCGCCAGCAGCCAAGATCCAGCGGTTATCTCCTACGAGCAGTACTTC	few	16	TRBJ2-7	-	TRBV4-1
CSARSTTPYGYTF	TGCAGTGCTAGGTCGACGACTCCCTATGGCTACACCTTC	-	13	TRBJ1-2	-	TRBV20-1
CASSLAGGYGTEAFF	TGTGCCAGCAGCTTAGCTGGGGGTTACGGCACTGAAGCTTTCTTT	few	15	TRBJ1-1	-	TRBV7-9
CASSQDLVGKNIQYF	TGTGCCAGCAGCCAGGATTTAGTAGGCAAAAACATTCAGTACTTC	few	15	TRBJ2-4	-	TRBV3-1
CSASGTGLNEQFF	TGCAGTGCCTCCGGGACAGGACTGAATGAGCAGTTCTTC	-	13	TRBJ2-1	TRBD1	TRBV20-1
CASSFGTREQYF	TGTGCCAGCAGTTTTGGGACAAGAGAGCAGTACTTC	-	12	TRBJ2-5	-	TRBV12-3/TRBV12-4
CASSRTGTGGGTQYF	TGTGCCAGCAGCCGAACCGGGACAGGGGGTGGTACGCAGTATTTT	-	15	TRBJ2-3	TRBD1	TRBV14
CASSSSTGFNTEAFF	TGCGCCAGCAGCTCAAGCACAGGGTTTAACACTGAAGCTTTCTTT	-	15	TRBJ1-1	-	TRBV5-1
CSAGGTGLGEQYF	TGCAGTGCAGGCGGGACAGGGTTAGGCGAGCAGTACTTC	-	13	TRBJ2-7	TRBD1	TRBV29-1
CASSLTRRPDEQYF	TGTGCCAGCAGCTTAACGCGGCGCCCTGATGAGCAGTACTTC	-	14	TRBJ2-7	-	TRBV7-9
CSILVHEQYF	TGCAGCATTCTCGTGCACGAGCAGTACTTC	-	10	TRBJ2-7	-	TRBV29-1
CASRTDAHEQYF	TGTGCCAGCAGAACGGATGCCCACGAGCAGTACTTC	-	12	TRBJ2-7	-	TRBV6-6
CSASWRGTGANVLTF	TGCAGTGCTAGCTGGAGGGGAACTGGGGCCAACGTCCTGACTTTC	-	15	TRBJ2-6	-	TRBV20-1
CASTSPGQPETQYF	TGTGCCAGCACCTCTCCGGGACAGCCAGAGACCCAGTACTTC	-	14	TRBJ2-5	TRBD1	TRBV25-1
CASSLEGDRGGADTQYF	TGTGCCAGCAGTTTGGAGGGGGACAGGGGAGGGGCGGATACGCAGTATTTT	-	17	TRBJ2-3	TRBD1	TRBV27
CASSSPSRGFSYNEQFF	TGTGCCAGCAGCTCCCCCTCCCGCGGATTTTCCTACAATGAGCAGTTCTTC	-	17	TRBJ2-1	-	TRBV7-8
CASRASWQNYGYTF	TGTGCCAGCAGAGCCTCGTGGCAGAACTATGGCTACACCTTC	-	14	TRBJ1-2	-	TRBV2
CSARELAAQFF	TGCAGTGCTAGAGAGCTAGCGGCTCAGTTCTTC	-	11	TRBJ2-1	TRBD2	TRBV20-1
CASVSSLLEQYF	TGTGCCAGCGTCAGTAGTTTGCTCGAGCAGTACTTC	-	12	TRBJ2-7	-	TRBV6-5
CASSLGGTLVEQYF	TGTGCCAGCAGTCTCGGGGGGACCTTAGTCGAGCAGTACTTC	few	14	TRBJ2-7	TRBD2	TRBV6-2/TRBV6-3
CASSLSSGNEQYF	TGTGCCAGCAGTTTATCGTCGGGGAACGAGCAGTACTTC	-	13	TRBJ2-7	-	TRBV27
CASSHPSSNEQYF	TGTGCCAGCAGTCACCCGTCCTCGAACGAGCAGTACTTC	few	13	TRBJ2-7	-	TRBV7-9
CSAGAEESTNGKLFF	TGCAGTGCCGGGGCAGAGGAATCAACTAATGGAAAACTGTTTTTT	few	15	TRBJ1-4	-	TRBV20-1
CASSQESEREGLRLAKNIQYF	TGTGCCAGCAGCCAAGAAAGCGAGCGGGAGGGCCTAAGACTAGCCAAAAACATTCAGTACTTC	-	21	TRBJ2-4	TRBD2	TRBV3-1
CSVVTGLDEQYF	TGCAGCGTTGTCACAGGTCTGGACGAGCAGTACTTC	few	12	TRBJ2-7	-	TRBV29-1
CASSRGLAGVRADTQYF	TGCGCCAGCAGCCGGGGACTAGCGGGAGTAAGGGCAGATACGCAGTATTTT	-	17	TRBJ2-3	TRBD2	TRBV4-1
CASSTGTASYYEQYF	TGTGCCAGCAGCACCGGGACGGCGAGTTACTACGAGCAGTACTTC	once	15	TRBJ2-7	-	TRBV5-5
CASSQVTAGASEQYF	TGCGCCAGCAGTCAAGTTACAGCGGGAGCGAGTGAGCAGTACTTC	few	15	TRBJ2-7	TRBD2	TRBV4-1
CSAGGQVRSYEQYF	TGCAGTGCTGGAGGACAGGTTCGCTCCTACGAGCAGTACTTC	-	14	TRBJ2-7	TRBD1	TRBV20-1
CSVASRVGNQPQHF	TGCAGCGTTGCATCCAGGGTGGGCAATCAGCCCCAGCATTTT	-	14	TRBJ1-5	-	TRBV29-1
CASSNTPNYGYTF	TGTGCCAGCAGCAATACACCAAACTATGGCTACACCTTC	-	13	TRBJ1-2	-	TRBV6-6
CASSFHVWAETQYF	TGTGCCAGCAGTTTCCACGTATGGGCGGAGACCCAGTACTTC	many	14	TRBJ2-5	-	TRBV28
CSARVRGRPDTQYF	TGCAGTGCTAGAGTCCGGGGGCGACCAGATACGCAGTATTTT	-	14	TRBJ2-3	-	TRBV20-1
CSARGWTSGSGNEQFF	TGCAGTGCTAGAGGATGGACTAGCGGCTCCGGCAATGAGCAGTTCTTC	few	16	TRBJ2-1	TRBD2	TRBV20-1
CASSVETGGPTDTQYF	TGTGCCAGCAGCGTAGAAACGGGAGGGCCCACAGATACGCAGTATTTT	few	16	TRBJ2-3	TRBD2	TRBV9
CASGPPDGNVYEQYF	TGTGCTAGTGGTCCCCCCGACGGTAATGTCTACGAGCAGTACTTC	-	15	TRBJ2-7	-	TRBV12-5
CASSLTRGNPNYGYTF	TGTGCCAGCAGCTTAACGCGTGGCAACCCAAACTATGGCTACACCTTC	-	16	TRBJ1-2	-	TRBV7-9
CASSDGKEQQYF	TGTGCCAGCAGTGACGGGAAGGAGCAGCAGTACTTC	-	12	TRBJ2-4	-	TRBV2
CSVRGLAGGSSYNEQFF	TGCAGCGTAAGGGGACTAGCGGGGGGGAGCTCCTACAATGAGCAGTTCTTC	-	17	TRBJ2-1	TRBD2	TRBV29-1
CASSTSGTSGLGEQYF	TGTGCTAGCAGCACATCCGGGACTAGCGGCTTGGGCGAGCAGTACTTC	-	16	TRBJ2-7	TRBD2	TRBV7-7
CASSQSATSEKLFF	TGTGCCAGCAGTCAAAGTGCAACTAGTGAAAAACTGTTTTTT	once	14	TRBJ1-4	-	TRBV28
CASSFPSRENTDTQYF	TGTGCCAGCAGCTTCCCGTCTCGGGAAAACACAGATACGCAGTATTTT	-	16	TRBJ2-3	-	TRBV7-9
CASSLGFAETQYF	TGTGCCAGCAGCTTAGGGTTTGCTGAGACCCAGTACTTC	-	13	TRBJ2-5	-	TRBV7-9
CASGYGQGYSNEQFF	TGTGCTAGTGGGTACGGACAGGGGTATTCCAATGAGCAGTTCTTC	-	15	TRBJ2-1	TRBD1	TRBV12-5
CSVGKGQGYEQYF	TGCAGCGTCGGCAAGGGTCAAGGGTACGAGCAGTACTTC	-	13	TRBJ2-7	-	TRBV29-1
CASSNGQSVRETQYF	TGTGCCAGCAGCAATGGACAGTCCGTCCGGGAGACCCAGTACTTC	-	15	TRBJ2-5	-	TRBV7-9
CASSGWEEEGETQYF	TGTGCCAGCAGTGGGTGGGAAGAGGAAGGAGAGACCCAGTACTTC	-	15	TRBJ2-5	-	TRBV6-1
CASTPRGSLSEQYF	TGTGCCAGCACGCCTCGGGGGTCCCTCAGCGAGCAGTACTTC	few	14	TRBJ2-7	-	TRBV4-2